These T cell receptor beta chains were read from a single sample in a study of blood T cell repertoires in COVID-19. Sequencing was performed with immunoSEQ multiplex PCR; in TCRdb, only in-frame clones are kept and a portion is missing. Altogether about 270,000 clones are present, about 87% being singletons, with the ten largest covering about 4%. The sample taken for sequencing was PBMCs or T cells enriched from blood (not recorded which). These receptors were taken from a woman aged 30 to 39 with acute COVID-19. Both conserved end residues are part of each CDR3.

TRBJ2-3 | TRBV4-1 | CASSPTTPSGGRSRGTQYF
TRBJ2-4 | TRBV7-2 | CASSHATENIQYF
TRBJ2-3 | TRBV5-4 | CASSTSSSTDTQYF
TRBJ2-1 | TRBV7-3 | CASSFKGAEQFF
TRBJ2-4 | TRBV27 | CASSPIPPADQNIQYF
TRBJ2-7 | TRBV3-1/TRBV3-2 | CASTQGPGTDEQYF
TRBJ1-5 | TRBV6-2/TRBV6-3 | CASSFTTSSNQPQHF
TRBJ2-7 | TRBV2 | CASKMSGISSYEQYF
TRBJ2-5 | TRBV12-3/TRBV12-4 | CASSMTSGRYF
TRBJ2-6 | TRBV19 | CASSTDYFAAPSGANVLTF
TRBJ2-1 | TRBV4-3 | CASSQDTAAKIYNEQFF
TRBJ1-3 | TRBV5-1 | CASSPGTVRSGNTIYF
TRBJ2-7 | TRBV18 | CASSPPGAYEQYF
TRBJ2-4 | TRBV19 | CASRNLAGPKNIQYF
TRBJ2-7 | TRBV7-6 | CASSLGPSGSVDEQYF
TRBJ2-7 | TRBV5-4 | CASSVGTSGTYEQYF
TRBJ2-1 | TRBV3-1/TRBV3-2 | CASSQDPGGYEQFF
TRBJ2-1 | TRBV15 | CATSSVGAGEGNNEQFF
TRBJ1-6 | TRBV28 | CASSSPGFVSNSPLHF
TRBJ1-2 | TRBV6-5 | CASSYTTDNYGYTF
TRBJ2-1 | TRBV5-1 | CASSLVFIGGGPDNEQFF
TRBJ2-1 | TRBV10-2 | CASSSGSTEQFF
TRBJ1-1 | TRBV25-1 | CASSESHRVLLTEAFF
TRBJ2-5 | TRBV6-5 | CASPIEGGLETQYF
TRBJ1-1 | TRBV3-1/TRBV3-2 | CASSRGQGATEAFF